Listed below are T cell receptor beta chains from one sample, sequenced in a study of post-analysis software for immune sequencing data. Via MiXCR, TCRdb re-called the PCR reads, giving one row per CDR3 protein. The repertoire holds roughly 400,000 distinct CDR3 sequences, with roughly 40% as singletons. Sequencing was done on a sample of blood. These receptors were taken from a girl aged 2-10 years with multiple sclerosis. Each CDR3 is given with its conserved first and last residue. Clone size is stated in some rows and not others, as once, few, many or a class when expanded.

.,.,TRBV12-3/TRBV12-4,CASSLSGRGKTQYF
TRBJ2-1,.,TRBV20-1,CSARDGFRRGLYNEQFF
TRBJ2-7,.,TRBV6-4,CASSAHKAAGRDSEQYF
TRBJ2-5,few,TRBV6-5,CASSSILRDFQETQYF
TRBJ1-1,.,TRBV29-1,CSVYNGGEAFF
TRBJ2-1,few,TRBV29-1,CSVALAGVGEQFF
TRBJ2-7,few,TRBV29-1,CSVKRTGSYEQYF
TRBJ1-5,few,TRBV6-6,CASRPQGGTVSNQPQHF
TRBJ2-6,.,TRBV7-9,CASSFGLAGGLSGANVLTF
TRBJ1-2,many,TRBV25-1,CASSGRDNSGYTF
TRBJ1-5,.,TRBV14,CASSQGQGRNQPQHF
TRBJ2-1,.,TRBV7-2,CASSLGASNEQFF
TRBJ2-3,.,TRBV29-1,CSVETSGGTDTQYF
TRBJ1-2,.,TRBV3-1,CASSQADLNYGYTF
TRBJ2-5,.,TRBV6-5,CASSYSLQGRSQETQYF
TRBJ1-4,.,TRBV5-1,CASSPGGRDEKLFF
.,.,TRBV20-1,CSAPTSDEQYF
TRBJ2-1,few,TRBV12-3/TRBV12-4,CASRLSSYNEQFF
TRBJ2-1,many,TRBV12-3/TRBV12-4,CASRGLAGYNEQFF
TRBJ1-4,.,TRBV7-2,CASSLAGANEKLFF
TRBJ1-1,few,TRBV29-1,CSVVGQPNTEAFF
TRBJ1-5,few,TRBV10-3,CAISESWENQPQHF
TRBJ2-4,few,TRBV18,CASSAYRVTENIQYF
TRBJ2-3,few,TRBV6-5,CASSVAGGYTDTQYF
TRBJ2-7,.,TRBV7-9,CASSLAREGEQYF
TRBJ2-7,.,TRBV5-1,CASYRVSYEQYF
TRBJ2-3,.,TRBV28,CASWGLMTDTQYF
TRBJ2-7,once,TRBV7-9,CASSLARGGEQYF
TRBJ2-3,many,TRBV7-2,CASSLVAGDTQYF
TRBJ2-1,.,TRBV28,CASSLGLLRGETQFF